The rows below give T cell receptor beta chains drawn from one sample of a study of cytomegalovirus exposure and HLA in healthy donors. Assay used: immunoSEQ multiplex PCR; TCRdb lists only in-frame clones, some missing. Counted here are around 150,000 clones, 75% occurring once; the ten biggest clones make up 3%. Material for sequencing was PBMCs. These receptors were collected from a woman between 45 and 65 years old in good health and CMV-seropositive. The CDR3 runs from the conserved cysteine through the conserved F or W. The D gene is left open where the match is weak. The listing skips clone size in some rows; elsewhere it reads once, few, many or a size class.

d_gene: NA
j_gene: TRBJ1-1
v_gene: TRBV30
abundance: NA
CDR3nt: TGTGCCTGGAGTGTCGCCAAGAGGAACACTGAAGCTTTCTTT
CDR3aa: CAWSVAKRNTEAFF

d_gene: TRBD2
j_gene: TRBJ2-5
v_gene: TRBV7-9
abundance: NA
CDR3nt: TGTGCCAGCAGCTTAGAGGAAGGGACTAGCTCCCGGGGGACCCAGTACTTC
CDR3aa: CASSLEEGTSSRGTQYF

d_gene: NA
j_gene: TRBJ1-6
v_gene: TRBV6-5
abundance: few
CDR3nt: TGTGCCAGCAGTTTTGGTCCGAGTAGAAATAATTCACCCCTCCACTTT
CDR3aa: CASSFGPSRNNSPLHF

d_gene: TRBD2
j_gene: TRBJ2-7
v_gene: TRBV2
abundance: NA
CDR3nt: TGTGCCAGCAGGGCCGGGACTAGCCAGGAGCAGTACTTC
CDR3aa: CASRAGTSQEQYF

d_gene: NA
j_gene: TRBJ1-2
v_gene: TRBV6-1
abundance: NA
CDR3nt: TGTGCCAGCAGTGCCCGACATTTTAACTATGGCTACACCTTC
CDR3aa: CASSARHFNYGYTF

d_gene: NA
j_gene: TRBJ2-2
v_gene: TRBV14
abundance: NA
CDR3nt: TGTGCCAGCAGCCGTGGACAGATGAACACCGGGGAGCTGTTTTTT
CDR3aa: CASSRGQMNTGELFF

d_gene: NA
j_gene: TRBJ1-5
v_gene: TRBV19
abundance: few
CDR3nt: TGTGCCAGTAAGGTTCAGGGGTCGAATCAGCCCCAGCATTTT
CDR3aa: CASKVQGSNQPQHF

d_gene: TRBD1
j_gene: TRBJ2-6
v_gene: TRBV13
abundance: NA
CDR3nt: TGTGCCAGCAGCTCCACCAGGGGGCGTGGGGCCAACGTCCTGACTTTC
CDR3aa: CASSSTRGRGANVLTF

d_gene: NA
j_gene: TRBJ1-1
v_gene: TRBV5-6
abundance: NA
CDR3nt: TGTGCCAGCAGCTTGGGAATTTTGAGAGGGTCAGCTTTCTTT
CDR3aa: CASSLGILRGSAFF

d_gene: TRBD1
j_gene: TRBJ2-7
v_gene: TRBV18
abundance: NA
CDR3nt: TGTGCCAGCTCAACGGGACAGGGCTACGAGCAGTACTTC
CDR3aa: CASSTGQGYEQYF

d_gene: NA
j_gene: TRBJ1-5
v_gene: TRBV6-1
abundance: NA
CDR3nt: TGTGCCAGCAGTGACGCCTACTATCAGCCCCAGCATTTT
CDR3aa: CASSDAYYQPQHF

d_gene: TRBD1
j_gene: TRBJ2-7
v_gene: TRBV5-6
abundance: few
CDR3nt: TGTGCCAGCAGCTTGGTCCAGGGGGCCCACGAGCAGTACTTC
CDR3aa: CASSLVQGAHEQYF

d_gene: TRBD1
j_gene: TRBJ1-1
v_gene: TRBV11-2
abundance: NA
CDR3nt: TGTGCCAGCAGCTTCGACAGGGGGTCTCGGACTGAAGCTTTCTTT
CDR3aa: CASSFDRGSRTEAFF

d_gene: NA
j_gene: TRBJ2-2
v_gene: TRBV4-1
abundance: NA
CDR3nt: TGCGCCAGCAAGCCGGGCCAGCAGGGCACCGGGGAGCTGTTTTTT
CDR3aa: CASKPGQQGTGELFF

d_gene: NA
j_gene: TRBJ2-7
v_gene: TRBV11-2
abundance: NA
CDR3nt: TGTGCCAGCAGCTTAGGTCTGAGTACAGGGGAGCAGTACTTC
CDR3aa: CASSLGLSTGEQYF

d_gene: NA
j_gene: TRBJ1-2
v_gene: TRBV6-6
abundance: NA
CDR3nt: TGTGCCAGCAGTTACGGAGTCGGTGGCTACACCTTC
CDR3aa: CASSYGVGGYTF

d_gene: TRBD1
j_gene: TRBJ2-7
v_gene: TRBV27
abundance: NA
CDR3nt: TGTGCCAGCAGTTTGTCCGGACAGGGGTTCTACGAGCAGTACTTC
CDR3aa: CASSLSGQGFYEQYF

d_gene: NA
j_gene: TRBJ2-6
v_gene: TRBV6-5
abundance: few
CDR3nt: TGTGCCAGCAGTAGCCGAGGGTCCGGGGCCAACGTCCTGACTTTC
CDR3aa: CASSSRGSGANVLTF

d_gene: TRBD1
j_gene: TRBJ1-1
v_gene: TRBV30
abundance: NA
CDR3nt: TGTGCCTGGAGTTCTCAGGGGGACACTGAAGCTTTCTTT
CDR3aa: CAWSSQGDTEAFF

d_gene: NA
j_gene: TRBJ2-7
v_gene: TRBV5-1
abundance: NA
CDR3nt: TGCGCCAGCAGCTTGGCCACGGGATCGACAGGCGAAAGGGAGCAGTACTTC
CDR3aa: CASSLATGSTGEREQYF

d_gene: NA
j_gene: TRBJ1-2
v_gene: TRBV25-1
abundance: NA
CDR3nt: TGTGCCAGCAGCCAAGGAGACTATGGCTACACCTTC
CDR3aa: CASSQGDYGYTF

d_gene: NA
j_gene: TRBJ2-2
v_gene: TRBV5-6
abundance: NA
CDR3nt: TGTGCCAGCAGCTTGGAGGGCGGGGTGGGACCCGGGGAGCTGTTTTTT
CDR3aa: CASSLEGGVGPGELFF

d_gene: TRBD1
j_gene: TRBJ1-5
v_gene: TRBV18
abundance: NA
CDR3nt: TGTGCCAGCTCACGCTCCGGGACAGGGAATCAGCCCCAGCATTTT
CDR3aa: CASSRSGTGNQPQHF

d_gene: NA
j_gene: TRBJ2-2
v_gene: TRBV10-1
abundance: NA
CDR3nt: TGCGCCAGCAGCAGACAGGACACCGGGGAGCTGTTTTTT
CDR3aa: CASSRQDTGELFF

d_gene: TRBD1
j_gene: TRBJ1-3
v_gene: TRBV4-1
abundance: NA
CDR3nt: TGCGCCAGCAGCCCAGCGGCAGGGGGCGGAAACACCATATATTTT
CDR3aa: CASSPAAGGGNTIYF

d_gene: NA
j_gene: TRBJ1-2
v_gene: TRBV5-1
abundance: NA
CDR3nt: TGCGCCAGCAGCTTGGAGCGGGCCTCCTATGGCTACACCTTC
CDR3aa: CASSLERASYGYTF

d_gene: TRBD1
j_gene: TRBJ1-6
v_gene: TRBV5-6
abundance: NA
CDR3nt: TGTGCCAGCAGTTTCCGTGCGGCACAGGGGAATTCACCCCTCCACTTT
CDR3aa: CASSFRAAQGNSPLHF

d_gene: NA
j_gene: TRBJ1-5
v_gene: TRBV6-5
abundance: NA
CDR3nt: TGTGCCAGCAGTATCGGGGAGGGCAGCAATCAGCCCCAGCATTTT
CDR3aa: CASSIGEGSNQPQHF